Listed here is a single TCR beta chain. The antigen is undetermined. Clones were read by immunoSEQ multiplex PCR, and TCRdb kept only the in-frame ones, dropping some. The table has 60,000 to 90,000 clones, over 60% seen once; the top ten hold 27%. Germline CDR1 SGDLS, CDR2 YYNGEE. The ends were cut back, 0 bases at V and 3 bases at J, with 9 bases in the middle. This CDR3 spans 14 amino acids. This record comes from a study of T cell responses to AZD1222 COVID-19 vaccine. The study, taken as a whole, reports: With dominance at 160-218 and 743-854, vaccine-associated CD4 TCRs spanned spike. Increased Spike-specific TCR breadth and depth were observed after two AZD1222 doses. Possibly, clonal diversity was underestimated; donors were largely white British and included more females. Only six people who got AZD1222 tested seropositive at baseline.

The chain recombines TRBV9 with TRBJ1-1; D is unresolved. Sequences were derived from peripheral blood, sampled 28 days after the second dose of the MenACWY control vaccine. This clonotype originated in an adult who received the MenACWY meningococcal vaccine as a control. CDR3 sequence (DNA): TGTGCCAGCAGCGTAGGGCTTCAAGACACTGAAGCTTTCTTT. Protein product: CASSVGLQDTEAFF.